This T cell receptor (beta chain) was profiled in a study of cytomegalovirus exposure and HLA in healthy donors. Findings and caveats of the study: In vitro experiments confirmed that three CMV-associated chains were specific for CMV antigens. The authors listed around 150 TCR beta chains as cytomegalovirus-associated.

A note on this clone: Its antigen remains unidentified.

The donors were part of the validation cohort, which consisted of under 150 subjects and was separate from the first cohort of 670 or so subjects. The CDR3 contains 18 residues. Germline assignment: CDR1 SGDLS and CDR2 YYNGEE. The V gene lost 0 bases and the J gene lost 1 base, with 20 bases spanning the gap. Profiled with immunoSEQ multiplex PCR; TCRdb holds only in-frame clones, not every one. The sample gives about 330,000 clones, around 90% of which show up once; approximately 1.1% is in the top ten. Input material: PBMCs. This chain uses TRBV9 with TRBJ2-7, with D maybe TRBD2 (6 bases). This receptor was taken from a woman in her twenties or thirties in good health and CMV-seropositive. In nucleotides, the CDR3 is TGTGCCAGCAGCGTAGGTCGCGGGACGGACGTTTATTCCTACGAGCAGTACTTC. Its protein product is CASSVGRGTDVYSYEQYF.